The 16 T cell receptor beta chains in this list originate from one sample, sequenced in a study of T cells in Graves' hyperthyroidism and ophthalmopathy. The source material, RNA transcripts, was used to amplify TCR beta CDR3 regions. HTBI primers were used for first-round RT-PCR of the TCR CDR3. TCRdb reprocessed the multiplex PCR reads via MiXCR and lists one record per CDR3 protein. Of roughly 400,000 distinct CDR3 sequences listed, 25% are singletons. Sequencing input: blood. The receptor set was obtained from a man in his forties or fifties with Graves' hyperthyroidism.

The J gene is TRBJ1-4, the V gene TRBV18; D unresolved. V lost 6 bases and J lost 6, with 8 bases in between. From germline, CDR1 is KGHSH and CDR2 LQKENI. This CDR3 has 12 residues. The CDR3 loop is CASSQSDEKLFF. CDR3 sequence (DNA): TGTGCCAGCTCTCAATCTGATGAAAAACTGTTTTTT. The whole variable domain, remainder taken from reference TRBV18 and TRBJ1-4, is NAGVMQNPRHLVRRRGQEARLRCSPMKGHSHVYWYRQLPEEGLKFMVYLQKENIIDESGMPKERFSAEFPKEGPSILRIQQVVRGDSAAYFCASSQSDEKLFFGSGTQLSVL.

This clonotype was detected only a few times. This sequence joins TRBV19 and TRBJ2-7, with D possibly TRBD2 on 6 matching bases. Germline V gene lookup returns CDR1 LNHDA and CDR2 SQIVND (reference sequence). CDR3 length: 15 residues. V shed 5 bases and J shed 0 bases, with 14 bases lying between them. The CDR3 reads CASSAGPRGSYEQYF. The CDR3 DNA reads as TGTGCCAGTAGTGCGGGACCCCGGGGCTCCTACGAGCAGTACTTC.

CDR3 sequence: CASSKTSGETQYF. CDR3 in DNA: TGTGCCAGCAGTAAGACTAGCGGTGAGACCCAGTACTTC. This rearrangement joins TRBV6-1 to TRBJ2-5; 9 bases are shared with TRBD2. The CDR3 totals 13 residues. Germline CDR1 reads MNHNS; CDR2 reads SASEGT. The ends lost 5 bases at V and 5 bases at J; junction bases unmatched: 3.

In this sample, this clonotype turned up many times. The J gene is TRBJ2-3, the V gene TRBV14, with 10 bases fitting TRBD2. V lost 1 base, J lost 3 bases, and 10 bases stayed unmatched. CDR3 length: 18 residues. Germline V gene lookup returns CDR1 SGHDN and CDR2 FVKESK. Here the CDR3 DNA reads TGTGCCAGCAGCCAAGGCCCGCTAGCGGGAGTTGTGACAGATACGCAGTATTTT. Translated: CASSQGPLAGVVTDTQYF.

V gene TRBV7-2 combines with J gene TRBJ1-2; D gene uncertain. The CDR3 is 14 amino acids. V lost 4 bases to trimming and J lost 6 bases, with 15 bases between them. Germline values: CDR1 SGHTA, CDR2 FQGNSA. CDR3 loop: CASSSGPTENGYTF. The CDR3 region has the DNA TGTGCCAGCAGCTCCGGACCGACTGAGAATGGCTACACCTTC.

The chain recombines TRBV24-1 with TRBJ2-1; no definite D call. The V end was cut by 3 bases, the J end by 3 bases, with 8 bases between. Germline-derived CDR1 and CDR2 are KGHDR and SFDVKD. This CDR3 region has 14 residues. As DNA, the CDR3 is TGTGCCACCAGTGATGCCCTAGACTACAATGAGCAGTTCTTC. It is translated as CATSDALDYNEQFF.

This chain joins TRBV20-1 and TRBJ2-1; 10 nucleotides line up with TRBD2. Germline assignment: CDR1 DFQATT and CDR2 SNEGSKA (reference sequence). Germline trimming cut 0 bases from V and 4 bases from J; bases unmatched to any gene: 9. The CDR3 consists of 17 residues. The CDR3 DNA reads as TGCAGTGCTAGAGATGGGGGTCGGACTAGCGGATACAATGAGCAGTTCTTC. This sequence encodes CSARDGGRTSGYNEQFF.

The V and J genes are TRBV3-1 and TRBJ2-7, with 7 bases identical to TRBD2. Germline-derived CDR1 and CDR2 are LGHDT and YNNKEL (reference sequence). This CDR3 spans 18 amino acids. V trimming: 1 base; J trimming: 1 base; junction bases outside the gene matches: 13. The CDR3, as DNA: TGTGCCAGCAGCCAAGGGTGGCCTAGCGGCACTGATTCCTACGAGCAGTACTTC. Amino acids: CASSQGWPSGTDSYEQYF.

The rearrangement links TRBV12-3 or TRBV12-4 to TRBJ2-7, with D tentatively TRBD1 or TRBD2 (5 bases each). This CDR3 comprises 15 residues. The ends were cut back, 5 bases at V and 5 bases at J, with 19 bases in the middle. The CDR3 sequence is CASSGPGTTDNEQYF. The CDR3 DNA reads TGTGCCAGCAGTGGGCCAGGGACGACGGATAACGAGCAGTACTTC.

The chain joins TRBV20-1 to TRBJ2-5; D uncertain. The CDR3 is 11 residues long. The V end was cut by 5 bases, the J end by 5 bases, with 9 bases between. Germline V gene sequence: CDR1 DFQATT, CDR2 SNEGSKA (reference sequence). The CDR3 loop is CSAVQKETQYF. The CDR3 nucleotides are TGCAGTGCTGTGCAAAAGGAGACCCAGTACTTC.

This clonotype occurred many times. The genes are TRBV12-3 or TRBV12-4 and TRBJ2-1; 7 nucleotides line up with TRBD2. CDR3 length: 15 amino acids. V was clipped by 6 bases and J by 7 bases; unmatched bases: 12. The CDR3 DNA reads TGTGCCAGCAGCCGCCAGGGAGCGGGAAAGAATGAGCAGTTCTTC. It codes for CASSRQGAGKNEQFF.

This clonotype has only a few counts. The rearrangement joins TRBV5-1 to TRBJ2-1; 13 bases match TRBD2. Looked up from germline, CDR1 is SGHRS and CDR2 is YFSETQ. V shed 3 bases, J shed 5 bases, and the junction held 5 bases outside the gene matches. The CDR3 is made up of 16 amino acids. The CDR3 reads CASSSHGTSGNNEQFF. As DNA, the CDR3 is TGCGCCAGCAGCTCACACGGGACTAGCGGGAACAATGAGCAGTTCTTC. The whole variable domain, filled in from reference TRBV5-1 and TRBJ2-1, reads KAGVTQTPRYLIKTRGQQVTLSCSPISGHRSVSWYQQTPGQGLQFLFEYFSETQRNKGNFPGRFSGRQFSNSRSEMNVSTLELGDSALYLCASSSHGTSGNNEQFFGPGTRLTVL.

The chain uses TRBV24-1 and TRBJ1-2, with 11 bases that match TRBD1. The CDR3 contains 14 residues. J lost 7 bases, V lost 5 bases, and 5 bases had no gene match. Germline V gene data show CDR1 as KGHDR and CDR2 as SFDVKD. The chain's CDR3 is CATSAGQGVSGYTF. CDR3 coding DNA: TGTGCCACCAGTGCGGGACAGGGGGTTTCTGGCTACACCTTC.

V and J are TRBV6-2 or TRBV6-3 and TRBJ2-5; possible D gene TRBD1, 6 bases. Germline-derived CDR1 and CDR2 are MNHEY and SVGEGT. This CDR3 region has 14 residues. Trimming cost V 6 bases and J 0 bases, with 11 bases left between them. In DNA form, the CDR3 reads TGTGCCAGCAGACCCGACAGGTACCAAGAGACCCAGTACTTC. Its protein product is CASRPDRYQETQYF.

The rearrangement joins TRBV12-3 or TRBV12-4 to TRBJ2-7; D is possibly TRBD1 (5 bases). The CDR3 runs 15 residues. Deletions cut 5 bases from V and 0 bases from J, with 14 bases between. The CDR3 sequence is CASSDRQRSSYEQYF. CDR3 sequence (DNA): TGTGCCAGCAGTGACAGACAGCGAAGCTCCTACGAGCAGTACTTC.

The chain couples TRBV10-3 to TRBJ2-4; D is uncertain. Trimming removed 0 bases at V and 1 base at J, with 10 bases between. Germline lookup yields CDR1 ENHRY and CDR2 SYGVKD. This CDR3 contains 16 residues. DNA for the CDR3: TGTGCCATCAGTGAGTCGATAGCAGCTGCCAAAAACATTCAGTACTTC. Residues: CAISESIAAAKNIQYF.